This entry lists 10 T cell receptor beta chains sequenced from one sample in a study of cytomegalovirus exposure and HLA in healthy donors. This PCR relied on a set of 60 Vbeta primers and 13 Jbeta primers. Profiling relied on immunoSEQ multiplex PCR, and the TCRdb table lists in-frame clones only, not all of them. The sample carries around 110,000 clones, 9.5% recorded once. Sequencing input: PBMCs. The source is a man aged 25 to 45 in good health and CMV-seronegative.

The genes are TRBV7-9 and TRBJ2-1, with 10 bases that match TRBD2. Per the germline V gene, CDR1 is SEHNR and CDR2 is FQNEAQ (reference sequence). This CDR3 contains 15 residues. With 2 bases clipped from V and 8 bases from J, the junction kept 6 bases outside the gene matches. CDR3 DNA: TGTGCCAGCAGCTTACTGTCTAGCGGGAGCTATGAGCAGTTCTTC. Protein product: CASSLLSSGSYEQFF.

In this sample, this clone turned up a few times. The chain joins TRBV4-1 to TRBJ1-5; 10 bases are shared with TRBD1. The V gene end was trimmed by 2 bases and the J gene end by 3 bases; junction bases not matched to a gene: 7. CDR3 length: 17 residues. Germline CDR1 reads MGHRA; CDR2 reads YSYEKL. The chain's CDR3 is CASSQTPGTGDNQPQHF. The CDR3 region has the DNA TGCGCCAGCAGCCAAACCCCTGGGACAGGGGACAATCAGCCCCAGCATTTT.

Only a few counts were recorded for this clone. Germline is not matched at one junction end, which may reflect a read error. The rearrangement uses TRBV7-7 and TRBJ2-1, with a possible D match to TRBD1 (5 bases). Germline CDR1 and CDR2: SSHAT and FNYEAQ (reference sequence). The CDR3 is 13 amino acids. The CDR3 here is CASSVGHNNEQFF. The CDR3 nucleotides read TGTGCTAGCAGCGTAGGACACAACAATGAGCAGTTCTTC. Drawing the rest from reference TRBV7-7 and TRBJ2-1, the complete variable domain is GAGVSQSPRYKVTKRGQDVTLRCDPISSHATLYWYQQALGQGPEFLTYFNYEAQPDKSGLPSDRFSAERPEGSISTLTIQRTEQRDSAMYRCASSVGHNNEQFFGPGTRLTVL.

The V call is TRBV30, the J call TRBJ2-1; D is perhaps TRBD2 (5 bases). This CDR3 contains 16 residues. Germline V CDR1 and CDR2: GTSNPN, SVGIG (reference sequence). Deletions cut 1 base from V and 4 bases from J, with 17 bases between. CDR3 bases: TGTGCCTGGAGTGACTCGGACTTTTCCCGGTACAATGAGCAGTTCTTC. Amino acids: CAWSDSDFSRYNEQFF.

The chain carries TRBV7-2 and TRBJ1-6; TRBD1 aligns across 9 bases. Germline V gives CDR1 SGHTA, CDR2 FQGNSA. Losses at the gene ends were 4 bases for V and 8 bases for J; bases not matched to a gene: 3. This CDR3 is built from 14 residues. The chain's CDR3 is CASSSQGADSPLHF. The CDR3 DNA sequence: TGTGCCAGCAGCTCACAGGGGGCAGATTCACCCCTCCACTTT.

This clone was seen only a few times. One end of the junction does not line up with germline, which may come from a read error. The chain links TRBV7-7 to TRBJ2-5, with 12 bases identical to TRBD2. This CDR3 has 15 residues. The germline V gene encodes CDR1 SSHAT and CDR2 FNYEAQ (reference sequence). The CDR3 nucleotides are TGTGCTAGCAGCTTAGGACTAGCGGGGTTCGGGACCCAGTACTTC. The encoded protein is CASSLGLAGFGTQYF.

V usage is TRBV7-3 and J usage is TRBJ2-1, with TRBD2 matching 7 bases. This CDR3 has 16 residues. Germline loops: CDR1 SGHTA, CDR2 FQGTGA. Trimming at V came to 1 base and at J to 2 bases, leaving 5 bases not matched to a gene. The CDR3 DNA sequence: TGTGCCAGCAGCTTAAAAGGCGGGAGTACCTACAATGAGCAGTTCTTC. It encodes CASSLKGGSTYNEQFF.

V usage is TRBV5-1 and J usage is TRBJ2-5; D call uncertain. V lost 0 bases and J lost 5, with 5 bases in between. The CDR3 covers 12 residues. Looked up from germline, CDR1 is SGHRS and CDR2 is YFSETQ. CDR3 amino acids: CASSLAGETQYF. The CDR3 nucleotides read TGCGCCAGCAGCTTGGCGGGTGAGACCCAGTACTTC.

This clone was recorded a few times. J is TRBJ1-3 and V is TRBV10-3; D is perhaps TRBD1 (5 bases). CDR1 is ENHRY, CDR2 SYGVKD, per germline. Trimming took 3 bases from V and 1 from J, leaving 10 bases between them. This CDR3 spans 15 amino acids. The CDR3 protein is CAISDQGGSGNTIYF. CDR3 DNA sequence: TGTGCCATCAGTGATCAGGGAGGGTCTGGAAACACCATATATTTT.

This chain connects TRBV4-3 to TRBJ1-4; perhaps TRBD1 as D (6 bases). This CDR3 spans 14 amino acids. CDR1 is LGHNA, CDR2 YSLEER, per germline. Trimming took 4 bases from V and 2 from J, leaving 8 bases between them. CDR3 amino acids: CASSRQGTNEKLFF. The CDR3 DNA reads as TGCGCCAGCAGCCGTCAGGGGACTAATGAAAAACTGTTTTTT.